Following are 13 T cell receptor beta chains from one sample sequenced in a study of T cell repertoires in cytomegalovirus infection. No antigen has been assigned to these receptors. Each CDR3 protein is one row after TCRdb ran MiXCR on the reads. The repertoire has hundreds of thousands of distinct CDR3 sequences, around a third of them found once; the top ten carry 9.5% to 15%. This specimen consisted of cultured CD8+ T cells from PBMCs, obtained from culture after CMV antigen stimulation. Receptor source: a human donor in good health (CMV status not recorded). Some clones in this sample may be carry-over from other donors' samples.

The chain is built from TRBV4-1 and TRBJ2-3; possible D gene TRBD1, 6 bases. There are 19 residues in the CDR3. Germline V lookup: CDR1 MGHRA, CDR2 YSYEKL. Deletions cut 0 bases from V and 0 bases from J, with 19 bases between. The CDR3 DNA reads TGCGCCAGCAGCCAAGATCTGGTCTTGGCAGGGGATAGCACAGATACGCAGTATTTT. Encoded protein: CASSQDLVLAGDSTDTQYF.

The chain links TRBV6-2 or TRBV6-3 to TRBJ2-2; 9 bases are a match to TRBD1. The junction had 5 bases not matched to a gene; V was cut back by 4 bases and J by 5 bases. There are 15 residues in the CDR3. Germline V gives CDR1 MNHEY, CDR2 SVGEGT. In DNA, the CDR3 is TGTGCCAGCAGTTCCGGGACAGGGTATACCGGGGAGCTGTTTTTT. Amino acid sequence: CASSSGTGYTGELFF.

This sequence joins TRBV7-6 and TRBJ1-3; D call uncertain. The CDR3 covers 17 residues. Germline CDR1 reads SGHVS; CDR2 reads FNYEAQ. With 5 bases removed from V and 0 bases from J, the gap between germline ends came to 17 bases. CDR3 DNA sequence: TGTGCCAGCAGCCCTGGCAGGACTGTATACTCTGGAAACACCATATATTTT. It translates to CASSPGRTVYSGNTIYF.

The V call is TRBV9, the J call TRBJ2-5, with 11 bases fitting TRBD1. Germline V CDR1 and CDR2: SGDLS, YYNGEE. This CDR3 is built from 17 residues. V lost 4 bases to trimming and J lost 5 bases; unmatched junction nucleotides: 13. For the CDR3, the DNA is TGTGCCAGCAGCTCACGCCGGACAGGGGGCGACGGGGAGACCCAGTACTTC. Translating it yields CASSSRRTGGDGETQYF.

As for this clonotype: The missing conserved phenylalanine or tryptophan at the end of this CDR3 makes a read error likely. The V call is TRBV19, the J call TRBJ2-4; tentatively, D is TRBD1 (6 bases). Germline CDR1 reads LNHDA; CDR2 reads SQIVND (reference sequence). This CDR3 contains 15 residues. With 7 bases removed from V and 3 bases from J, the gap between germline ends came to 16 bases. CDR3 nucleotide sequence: TGTGCCAGTAACCCACAGGGAATGGGCAAAAACATTCAGTACATC. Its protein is CASNPQGMGKNIQYI.

The CDR3 bases are TGTGCCAGCAGTGTCGGCCTTGGACGTTCACCCCTCCACTTT. As protein: CASSVGLGRSPLHF. The gene calls are TRBV27 and TRBJ1-6, with unresolved D. The V end was cut by 5 bases, the J end by 9 bases, with 14 bases between. The length of the CDR3 is 14 residues. Germline assignment: CDR1 MNHEY and CDR2 SMNVEV (reference sequence).

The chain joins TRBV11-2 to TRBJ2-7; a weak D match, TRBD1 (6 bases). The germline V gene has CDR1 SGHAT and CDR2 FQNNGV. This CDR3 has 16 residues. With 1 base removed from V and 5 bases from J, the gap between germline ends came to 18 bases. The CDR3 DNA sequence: TGTGCCAGCAGCTTAGGCCAGGACAGTATATTCCACGAGCAGTACTTC. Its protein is CASSLGQDSIFHEQYF. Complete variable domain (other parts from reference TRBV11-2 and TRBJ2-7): EAGVAQSPRYKIIEKRQSVAFWCNPISGHATLYWYQQILGQGPKLLIQFQNNGVVDDSQLPKDRFSAERLKGVDSTLKIQPAKLEDSAVYLCASSLGQDSIFHEQYFGPGTRLTVT.

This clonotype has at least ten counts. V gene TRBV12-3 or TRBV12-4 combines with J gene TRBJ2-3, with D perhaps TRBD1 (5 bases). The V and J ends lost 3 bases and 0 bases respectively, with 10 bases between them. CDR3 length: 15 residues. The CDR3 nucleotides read TGTGCCAGCAGTTTTGCCAGACAGAGCACAGATACGCAGTATTTT. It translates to CASSFARQSTDTQYF.

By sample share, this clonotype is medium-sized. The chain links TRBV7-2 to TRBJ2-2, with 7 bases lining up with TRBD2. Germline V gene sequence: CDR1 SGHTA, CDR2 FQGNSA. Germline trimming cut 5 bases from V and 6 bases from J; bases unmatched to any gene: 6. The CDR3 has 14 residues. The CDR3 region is CASSPNGLAGELFF. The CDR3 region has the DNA TGTGCCAGCAGCCCCAACGGACTAGCCGGGGAGCTGTTTTTT.

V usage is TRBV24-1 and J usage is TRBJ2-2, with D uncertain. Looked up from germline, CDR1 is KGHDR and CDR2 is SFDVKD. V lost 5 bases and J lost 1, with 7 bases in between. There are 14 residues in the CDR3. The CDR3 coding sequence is TGTGCCACCAGTGGGACCCTGAACACCGGGGAGCTGTTTTTT. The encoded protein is CATSGTLNTGELFF.

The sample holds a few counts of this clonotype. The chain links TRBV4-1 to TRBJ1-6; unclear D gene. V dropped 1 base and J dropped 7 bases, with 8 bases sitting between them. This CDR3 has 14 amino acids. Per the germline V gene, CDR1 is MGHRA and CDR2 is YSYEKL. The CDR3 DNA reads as TGCGCCAGCAGCCAAGTTTCGGGGAATTCACCCCTCCACTTT. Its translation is CASSQVSGNSPLHF.

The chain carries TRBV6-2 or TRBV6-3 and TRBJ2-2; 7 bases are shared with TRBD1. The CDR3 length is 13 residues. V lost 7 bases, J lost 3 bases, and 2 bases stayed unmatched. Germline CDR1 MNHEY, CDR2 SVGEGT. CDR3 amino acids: CASTGTDTGELFF. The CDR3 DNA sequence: TGTGCCAGCACCGGGACAGACACCGGGGAGCTGTTTTTT.

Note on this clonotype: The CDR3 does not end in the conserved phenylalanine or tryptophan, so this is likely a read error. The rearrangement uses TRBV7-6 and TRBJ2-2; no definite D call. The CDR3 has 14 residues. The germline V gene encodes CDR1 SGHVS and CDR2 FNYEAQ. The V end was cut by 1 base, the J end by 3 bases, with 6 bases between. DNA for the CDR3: TGTGCCAGCAGCTTAGTAGTGGACACCGGGGAGCTGTTTTTA. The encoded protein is CASSLVVDTGELFL.